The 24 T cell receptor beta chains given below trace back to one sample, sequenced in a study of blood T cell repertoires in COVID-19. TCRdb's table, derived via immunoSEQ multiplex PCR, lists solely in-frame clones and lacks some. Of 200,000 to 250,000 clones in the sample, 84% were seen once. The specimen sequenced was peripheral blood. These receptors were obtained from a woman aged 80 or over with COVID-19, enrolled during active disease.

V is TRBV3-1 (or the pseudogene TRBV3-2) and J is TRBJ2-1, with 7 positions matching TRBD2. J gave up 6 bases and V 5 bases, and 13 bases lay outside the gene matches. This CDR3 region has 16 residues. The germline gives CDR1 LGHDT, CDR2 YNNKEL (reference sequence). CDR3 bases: TGTGCCAGCAGCGACCCCAATCGATTAGCGGGCAATGAGCAGTTCTTC. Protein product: CASSDPNRLAGNEQFF.

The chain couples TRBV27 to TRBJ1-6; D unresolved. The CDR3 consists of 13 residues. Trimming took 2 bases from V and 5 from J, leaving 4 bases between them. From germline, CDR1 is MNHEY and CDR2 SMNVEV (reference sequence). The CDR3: CASSLGHNSPLHF. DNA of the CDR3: TGTGCCAGCAGTTTAGGGCATAATTCACCCCTCCACTTT.

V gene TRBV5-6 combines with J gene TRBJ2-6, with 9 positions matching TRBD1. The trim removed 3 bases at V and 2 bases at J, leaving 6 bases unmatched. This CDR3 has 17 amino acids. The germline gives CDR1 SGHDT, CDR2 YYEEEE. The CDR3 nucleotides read TGTGCCAGCAGCTCCGACAGGGGGGGTGCTGGGGCCAACGTCCTGACTTTC. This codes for CASSSDRGGAGANVLTF.

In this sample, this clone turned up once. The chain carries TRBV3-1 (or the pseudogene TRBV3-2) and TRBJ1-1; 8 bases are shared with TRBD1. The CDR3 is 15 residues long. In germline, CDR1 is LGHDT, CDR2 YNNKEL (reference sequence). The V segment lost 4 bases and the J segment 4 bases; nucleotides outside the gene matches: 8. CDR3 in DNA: TGTGCCAGCAGCCCGACGACAACAGGGGGCACTGAAGCTTTCTTT. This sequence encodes CASSPTTTGGTEAFF.

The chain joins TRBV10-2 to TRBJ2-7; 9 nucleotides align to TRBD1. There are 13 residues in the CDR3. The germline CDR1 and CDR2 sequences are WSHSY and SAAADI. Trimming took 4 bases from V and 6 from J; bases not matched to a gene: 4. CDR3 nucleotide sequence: TGCGCCAGCAGTGGGGACAGGGCGACCGAGCAGTACTTC. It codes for CASSGDRATEQYF.

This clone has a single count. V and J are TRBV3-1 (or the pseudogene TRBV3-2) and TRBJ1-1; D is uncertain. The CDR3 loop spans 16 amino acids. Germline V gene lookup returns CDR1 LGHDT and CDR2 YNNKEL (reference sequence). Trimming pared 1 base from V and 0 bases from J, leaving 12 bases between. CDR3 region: CASSQGLRLMNTEAFF. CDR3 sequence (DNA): TGTGCCAGCAGCCAAGGACTGCGACTCATGAACACTGAAGCTTTCTTT.

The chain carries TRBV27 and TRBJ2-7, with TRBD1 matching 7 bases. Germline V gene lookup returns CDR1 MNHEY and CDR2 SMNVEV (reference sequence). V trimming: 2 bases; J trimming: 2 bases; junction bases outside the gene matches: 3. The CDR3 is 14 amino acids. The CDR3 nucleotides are TGTGCCAGCAGTTTAACAGGGGTGACCTACGAGCAGTACTTC. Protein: CASSLTGVTYEQYF.

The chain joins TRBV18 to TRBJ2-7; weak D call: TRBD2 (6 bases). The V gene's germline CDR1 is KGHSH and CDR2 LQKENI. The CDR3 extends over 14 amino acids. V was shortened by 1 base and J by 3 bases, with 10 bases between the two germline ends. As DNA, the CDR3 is TGTGCCAGCTCACCACAGGAGGGAATCTACGAGCAGTACTTC. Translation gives CASSPQEGIYEQYF.

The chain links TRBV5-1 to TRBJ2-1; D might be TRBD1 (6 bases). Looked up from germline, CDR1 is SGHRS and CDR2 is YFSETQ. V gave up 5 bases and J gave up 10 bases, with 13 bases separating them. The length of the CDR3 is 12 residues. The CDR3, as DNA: TGCGCCAGCAGTCAAGGACAGAACGAGCAGTTCTTC. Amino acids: CASSQGQNEQFF.

The CDR3 DNA reads TGCGCCAGCAGCTTAGGAGGGGTAGGGGAATACGAGCAGTACTTC. Encoded protein: CASSLGGVGEYEQYF. The V call is TRBV5-1, the J call TRBJ2-7, with D tentatively TRBD2 (6 bases). Between the trimmed V and J ends, which lost 2 bases and 4 bases, there was a span of 16 bases. From germline, CDR1 is SGHRS and CDR2 YFSETQ. The CDR3 totals 15 residues. Variable domain in full (rest from reference TRBV5-1 and TRBJ2-7): KAGVTQTPRYLIKTRGQQVTLSCSPISGHRSVSWYQQTPGQGLQFLFEYFSETQRNKGNFPGRFSGRQFSNSRSEMNVSTLELGDSALYLCASSLGGVGEYEQYFGPGTRLTVT.

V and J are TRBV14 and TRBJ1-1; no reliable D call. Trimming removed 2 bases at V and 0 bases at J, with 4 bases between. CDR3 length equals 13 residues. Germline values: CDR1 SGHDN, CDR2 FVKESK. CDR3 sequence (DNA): TGTGCCAGCAGCCAATCCGTGAACACTGAAGCTTTCTTT. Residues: CASSQSVNTEAFF.

This CDR3 reads CASRAIDYGYTF. CDR3 nucleotide sequence: TGTGCCAGCAGGGCCATCGACTATGGCTACACCTTC. The chain employs TRBV5-4 and TRBJ1-2; D gene unclear. From germline, CDR1 is SGHNT and CDR2 YYREEE (reference sequence). This CDR3 region has 12 residues. The ends were cut back, 5 bases at V and 3 bases at J, with 8 bases in the middle.

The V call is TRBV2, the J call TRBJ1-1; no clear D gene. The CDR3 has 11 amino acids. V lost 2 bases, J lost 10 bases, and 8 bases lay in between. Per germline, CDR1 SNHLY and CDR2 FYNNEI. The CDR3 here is CASSESSRAFF. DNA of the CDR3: TGTGCCAGCAGTGAAAGCTCCCGAGCTTTCTTT.

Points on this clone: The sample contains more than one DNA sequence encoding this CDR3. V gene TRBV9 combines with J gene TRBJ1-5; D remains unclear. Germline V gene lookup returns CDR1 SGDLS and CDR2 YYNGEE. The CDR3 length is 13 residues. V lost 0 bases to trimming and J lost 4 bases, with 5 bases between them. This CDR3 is CASSVAGNQPQHF. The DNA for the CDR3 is TGTGCCAGCAGCGTAGCGGGGAATCAGCCCCAGCATTTT.

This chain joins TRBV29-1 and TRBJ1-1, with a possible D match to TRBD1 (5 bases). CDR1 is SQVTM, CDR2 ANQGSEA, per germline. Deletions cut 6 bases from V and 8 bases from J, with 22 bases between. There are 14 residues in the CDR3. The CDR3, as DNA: TGCAGCGTCTCATCTCCCGGGACTTTGATAGAAGCTTTCTTT. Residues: CSVSSPGTLIEAFF.

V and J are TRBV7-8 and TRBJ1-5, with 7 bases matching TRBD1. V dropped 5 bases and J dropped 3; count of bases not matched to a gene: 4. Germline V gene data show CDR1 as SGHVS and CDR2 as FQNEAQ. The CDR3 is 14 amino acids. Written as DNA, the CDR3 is TGTGCCAGCAGCAGGGACAGCACCAATCAGCCCCAGCATTTT. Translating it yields CASSRDSTNQPQHF.

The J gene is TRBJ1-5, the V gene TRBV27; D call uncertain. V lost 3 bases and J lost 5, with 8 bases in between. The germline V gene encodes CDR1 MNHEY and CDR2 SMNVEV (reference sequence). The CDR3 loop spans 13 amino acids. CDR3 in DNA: TGTGCCAGCAGTTTCCTCTCAGATCAGCCCCAGCATTTT. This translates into CASSFLSDQPQHF.

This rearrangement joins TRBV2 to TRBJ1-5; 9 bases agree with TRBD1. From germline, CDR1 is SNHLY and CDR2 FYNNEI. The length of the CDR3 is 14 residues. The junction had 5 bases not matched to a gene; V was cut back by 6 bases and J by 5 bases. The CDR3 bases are TGTGCCAGCAGCTTGACAGGGGGGGATCAGCCCCAGCATTTT. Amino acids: CASSLTGGDQPQHF.

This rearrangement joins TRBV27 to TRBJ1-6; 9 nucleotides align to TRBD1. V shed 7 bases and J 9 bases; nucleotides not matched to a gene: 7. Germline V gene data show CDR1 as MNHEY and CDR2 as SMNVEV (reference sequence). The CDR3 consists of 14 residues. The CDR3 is CASNDRGIISPLHF. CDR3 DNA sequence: TGTGCCAGCAACGACAGGGGGATCATTTCACCCCTCCACTTT.

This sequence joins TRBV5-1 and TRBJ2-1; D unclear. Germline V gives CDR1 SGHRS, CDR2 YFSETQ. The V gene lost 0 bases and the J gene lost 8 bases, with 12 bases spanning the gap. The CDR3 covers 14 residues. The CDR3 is CASSLGAGNHEQFF. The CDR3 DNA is TGCGCCAGCAGCTTGGGGGCCGGAAACCATGAGCAGTTCTTC.

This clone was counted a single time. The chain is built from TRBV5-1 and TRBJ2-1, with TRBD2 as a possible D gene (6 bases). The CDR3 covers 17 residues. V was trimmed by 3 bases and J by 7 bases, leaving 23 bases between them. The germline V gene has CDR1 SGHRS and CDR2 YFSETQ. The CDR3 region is CASSYPSNEGTGNEQFF. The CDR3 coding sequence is TGCGCCAGCAGCTACCCTTCGAATGAGGGGACTGGGAATGAGCAGTTCTTC. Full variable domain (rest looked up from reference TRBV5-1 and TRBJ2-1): KAGVTQTPRYLIKTRGQQVTLSCSPISGHRSVSWYQQTPGQGLQFLFEYFSETQRNKGNFPGRFSGRQFSNSRSEMNVSTLELGDSALYLCASSYPSNEGTGNEQFFGPGTRLTVL.

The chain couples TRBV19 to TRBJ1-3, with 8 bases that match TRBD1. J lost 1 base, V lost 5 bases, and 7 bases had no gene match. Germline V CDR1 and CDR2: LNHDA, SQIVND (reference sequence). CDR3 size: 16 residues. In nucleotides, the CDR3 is TGTGCCAGTAGTTTGGCCAGGGGGCGATCTGGAAACACCATATATTTT. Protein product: CASSLARGRSGNTIYF. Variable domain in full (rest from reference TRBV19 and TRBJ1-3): DGGITQSPKYLFRKEGQNVTLSCEQNLNHDAMYWYRQDPGQGLRLIYYSQIVNDFQKGDIAEGYSVSREKKESFPLTVTSAQKNPTAFYLCASSLARGRSGNTIYFGEGSWLTVV.

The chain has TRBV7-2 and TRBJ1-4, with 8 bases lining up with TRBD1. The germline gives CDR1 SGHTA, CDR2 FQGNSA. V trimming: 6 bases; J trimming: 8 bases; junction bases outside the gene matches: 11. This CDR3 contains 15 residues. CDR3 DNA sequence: TGTGCCAGCAGTCCAGGACAGGGTGGCTGGGAAAAACTGTTTTTT. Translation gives CASSPGQGGWEKLFF.

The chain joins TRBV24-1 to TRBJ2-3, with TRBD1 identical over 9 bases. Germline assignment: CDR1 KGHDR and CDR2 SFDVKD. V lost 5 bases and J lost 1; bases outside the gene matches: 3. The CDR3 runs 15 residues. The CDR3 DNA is TGTGCCACCAGTGTGGACAGGGGAGGCACAGATACGCAGTATTTT. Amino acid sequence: CATSVDRGGTDTQYF.